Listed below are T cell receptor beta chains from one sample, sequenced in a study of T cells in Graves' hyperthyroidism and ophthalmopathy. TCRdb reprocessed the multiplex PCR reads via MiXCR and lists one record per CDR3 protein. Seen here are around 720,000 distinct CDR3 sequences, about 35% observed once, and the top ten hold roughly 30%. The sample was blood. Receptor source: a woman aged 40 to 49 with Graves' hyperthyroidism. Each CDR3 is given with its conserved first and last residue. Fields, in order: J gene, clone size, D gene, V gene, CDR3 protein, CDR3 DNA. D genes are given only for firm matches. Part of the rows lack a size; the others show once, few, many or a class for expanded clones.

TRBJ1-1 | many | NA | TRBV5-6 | CASSFPVGPEAFF | TGTGCCAGCAGCTTCCCGGTGGGCCCTGAAGCTTTCTTT
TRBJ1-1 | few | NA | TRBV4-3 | CASSQSGGTEAFF | TGCGCCAGCAGCCAAAGTGGGGGGACTGAAGCTTTCTTT
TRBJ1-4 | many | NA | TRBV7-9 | CASTNPTNEKLFF | TGTGCCAGCACAAACCCAACTAATGAAAAACTGTTTTTT
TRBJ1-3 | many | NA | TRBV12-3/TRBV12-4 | CASSRQGAGNTIYF | TGTGCCAGCAGTCGCCAGGGAGCTGGAAACACCATATATTTT
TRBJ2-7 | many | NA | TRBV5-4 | CASSLGPGGSYEQYF | TGTGCCAGCAGCTTGGGACCTGGAGGATCCTACGAGCAGTACTTC
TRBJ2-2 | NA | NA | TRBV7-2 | CASSATIRMDGELFF | TGTGCCAGCAGCGCTACGATTAGGATGGACGGGGAGCTGTTTTTT
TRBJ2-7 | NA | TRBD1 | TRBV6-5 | CASSYFLPGQGFYEQYF | TGTGCCAGCAGTTACTTCTTACCGGGACAGGGATTCTACGAGCAGTACTTC
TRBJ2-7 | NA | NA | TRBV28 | CASSPVLSYEQYF | TGTGCCAGCAGTCCTGTATTGTCCTACGAGCAGTACTTC
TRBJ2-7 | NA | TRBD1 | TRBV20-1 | CSATKLNRGWNEQYF | TGCAGTGCTACGAAACTAAACAGGGGTTGGAACGAGCAGTACTTC
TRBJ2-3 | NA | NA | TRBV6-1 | CASSVGTYRTDTQYF | TGTGCCAGCAGTGTCGGGACATATCGCACAGATACGCAGTATTTT
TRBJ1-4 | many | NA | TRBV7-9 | CASSPAGGRINEKLFF | TGTGCCAGCAGCCCGGCGGGGGGAAGAATTAATGAAAAACTGTTTTTT
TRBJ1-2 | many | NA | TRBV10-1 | CASSAGERGYTF | TGCGCCAGCAGCGCAGGGGAACGAGGCTACACCTTC
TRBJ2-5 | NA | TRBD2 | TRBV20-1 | CSAMGLAGAMRETQYF | TGCAGTGCTATGGGGCTAGCGGGGGCAATGAGGGAGACCCAGTACTTC
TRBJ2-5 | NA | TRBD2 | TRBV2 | CASSLGAGVVETQYF | TGTGCCAGCAGTTTGGGAGCGGGAGTGGTGGAGACCCAGTACTTC
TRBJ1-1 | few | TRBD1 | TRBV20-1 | CSAPGQGTEAFF | TGCAGTGCTCCTGGACAGGGGACTGAAGCTTTCTTT
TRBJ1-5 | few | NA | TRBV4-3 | CASSQDLDLQPQHF | TGCGCCAGCAGCCAAGATCTAGACCTACAGCCCCAGCATTTT
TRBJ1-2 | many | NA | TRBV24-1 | CATQPGSNYGYTF | TGTGCCACCCAACCGGGCAGTAACTATGGCTACACCTTC
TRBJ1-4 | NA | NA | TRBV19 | CASSTTGTDEKLFF | TGTGCCAGTAGTACCACCGGGACCGATGAAAAACTGTTTTTT
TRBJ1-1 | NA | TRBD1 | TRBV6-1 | CASSACTGGEAFF | TGTGCCAGCAGTGCGTGCACAGGGGGAGAAGCTTTCTTT
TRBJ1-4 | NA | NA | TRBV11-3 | CASSSMDRNNATNEKLLF | TGTGCCAGCAGCTCCATGGACAGAAATAACGCAACTAATGAAAAACTGCTTTTT
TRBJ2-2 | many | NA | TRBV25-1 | CASSGLQVTGELFF | TGTGCCAGCAGTGGACTCCAGGTGACCGGGGAGCTGTTTTTT
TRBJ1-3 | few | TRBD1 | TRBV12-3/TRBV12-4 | CASSLEAGGRNTIYF | TGTGCCAGCAGTTTAGAAGCAGGGGGTAGAAACACCATATATTTT
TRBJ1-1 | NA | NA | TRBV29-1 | CSVTLGATEAFF | TGCAGCGTTACTCTAGGGGCCACTGAAGCTTTCTTT
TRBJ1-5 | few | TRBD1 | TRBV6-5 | CASSYTTGGDQPQHF | TGTGCCAGCAGTTACACGACAGGGGGTGATCAGCCCCAGCATTTT
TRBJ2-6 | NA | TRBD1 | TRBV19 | CASTYRGVVLTF | TGTGCCAGTACCTACAGGGGGGTGGTCCTGACTTTC
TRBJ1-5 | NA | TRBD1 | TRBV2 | CASSATGGQPQHF | TGTGCCAGCAGCGCCACAGGGGGTCAGCCCCAGCATTTT
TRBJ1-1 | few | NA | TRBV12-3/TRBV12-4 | CASTPLLGAYTEAFF | TGTGCCAGCACCCCTCTATTGGGGGCTTACACTGAAGCTTTCTTT
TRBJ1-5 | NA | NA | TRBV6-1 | CASSEIRAWQPQHF | TGTGCCAGCAGTGAAATCAGGGCCTGGCAGCCCCAGCATTTT
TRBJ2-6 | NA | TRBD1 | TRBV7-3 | CASSTEARDRPSGANVLTF | TGTGCCAGCAGCACCGAGGCCCGGGACAGACCCTCTGGGGCCAACGTCCTGACTTTC
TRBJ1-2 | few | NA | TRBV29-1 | CSVGGTANYGYTF | TGCAGCGTTGGGGGAACAGCTAACTATGGCTACACCTTC
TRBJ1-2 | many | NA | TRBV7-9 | CATAQGEDYGYTF | TGTGCCACCGCGCAGGGTGAGGACTATGGCTACACCTTC
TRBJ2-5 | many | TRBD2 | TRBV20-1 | CSAPGLAGKETQYF | TGCAGTGCTCCGGGACTAGCGGGGAAAGAGACCCAGTACTTC
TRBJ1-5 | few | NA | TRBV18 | CASSPQEGQPQHF | TGTGCCAGCTCACCACAGGAGGGACAGCCCCAGCATTTT
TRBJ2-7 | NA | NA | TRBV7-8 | CASSLQSSYEQYF | TGTGCCAGCAGCTTACAGAGCTCCTACGAGCAGTACTTC
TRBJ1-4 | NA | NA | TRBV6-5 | CASSLRDSGPEKLFF | TGTGCCAGCAGCTTACGGGACTCCGGCCCTGAAAAACTGTTTTTT
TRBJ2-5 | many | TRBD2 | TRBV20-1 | CSASRASGVQETQYF | TGCAGTGCTAGTAGGGCTAGCGGGGTCCAAGAGACCCAGTACTTC
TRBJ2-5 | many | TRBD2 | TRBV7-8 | CASSALAGLETQYF | TGTGCCAGCAGCGCACTAGCGGGGCTAGAGACCCAGTACTTC
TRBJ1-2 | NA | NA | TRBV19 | CASSISPDSTDYGYTF | TGTGCCAGTAGTATTAGCCCGGACAGCACCGACTATGGCTACACCTTC
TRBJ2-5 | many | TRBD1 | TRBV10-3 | CAISDPPTGGMRETQYF | TGTGCCATCAGTGACCCCCCGACAGGGGGAATGCGAGAGACCCAGTACTTC
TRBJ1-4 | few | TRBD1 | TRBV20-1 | CSAGTQGRDEKLFF | TGCAGTGCTGGAACACAGGGGAGGGATGAAAAACTGTTTTTT
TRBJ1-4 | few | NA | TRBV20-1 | CSARDFTEGGEKLFF | TGCAGTGCTAGAGATTTTACGGAAGGCGGTGAAAAACTGTTTTTT
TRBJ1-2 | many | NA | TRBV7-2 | CASSSGQPWGYTF | TGTGCCAGCAGCTCGGGCCAGCCTTGGGGCTACACCTTC
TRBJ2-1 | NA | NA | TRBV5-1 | CASTEGPSRYNEQFF | TGCGCCAGCACCGAGGGTCCTAGCCGCTACAATGAGCAGTTCTTC
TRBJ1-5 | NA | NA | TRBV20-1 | CSARGGQYSNQPQHF | TGCAGTGCTAGAGGAGGCCAGTATAGCAATCAGCCCCAGCATTTT
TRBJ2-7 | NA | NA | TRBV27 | CASSFLGPNYEQYF | TGTGCCAGCAGTTTCCTGGGACCGAACTACGAGCAGTACTTC
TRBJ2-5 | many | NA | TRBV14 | CASSQDRVASETQYF | TGTGCCAGCAGCCAAGACAGGGTGGCTTCAGAGACCCAGTACTTC